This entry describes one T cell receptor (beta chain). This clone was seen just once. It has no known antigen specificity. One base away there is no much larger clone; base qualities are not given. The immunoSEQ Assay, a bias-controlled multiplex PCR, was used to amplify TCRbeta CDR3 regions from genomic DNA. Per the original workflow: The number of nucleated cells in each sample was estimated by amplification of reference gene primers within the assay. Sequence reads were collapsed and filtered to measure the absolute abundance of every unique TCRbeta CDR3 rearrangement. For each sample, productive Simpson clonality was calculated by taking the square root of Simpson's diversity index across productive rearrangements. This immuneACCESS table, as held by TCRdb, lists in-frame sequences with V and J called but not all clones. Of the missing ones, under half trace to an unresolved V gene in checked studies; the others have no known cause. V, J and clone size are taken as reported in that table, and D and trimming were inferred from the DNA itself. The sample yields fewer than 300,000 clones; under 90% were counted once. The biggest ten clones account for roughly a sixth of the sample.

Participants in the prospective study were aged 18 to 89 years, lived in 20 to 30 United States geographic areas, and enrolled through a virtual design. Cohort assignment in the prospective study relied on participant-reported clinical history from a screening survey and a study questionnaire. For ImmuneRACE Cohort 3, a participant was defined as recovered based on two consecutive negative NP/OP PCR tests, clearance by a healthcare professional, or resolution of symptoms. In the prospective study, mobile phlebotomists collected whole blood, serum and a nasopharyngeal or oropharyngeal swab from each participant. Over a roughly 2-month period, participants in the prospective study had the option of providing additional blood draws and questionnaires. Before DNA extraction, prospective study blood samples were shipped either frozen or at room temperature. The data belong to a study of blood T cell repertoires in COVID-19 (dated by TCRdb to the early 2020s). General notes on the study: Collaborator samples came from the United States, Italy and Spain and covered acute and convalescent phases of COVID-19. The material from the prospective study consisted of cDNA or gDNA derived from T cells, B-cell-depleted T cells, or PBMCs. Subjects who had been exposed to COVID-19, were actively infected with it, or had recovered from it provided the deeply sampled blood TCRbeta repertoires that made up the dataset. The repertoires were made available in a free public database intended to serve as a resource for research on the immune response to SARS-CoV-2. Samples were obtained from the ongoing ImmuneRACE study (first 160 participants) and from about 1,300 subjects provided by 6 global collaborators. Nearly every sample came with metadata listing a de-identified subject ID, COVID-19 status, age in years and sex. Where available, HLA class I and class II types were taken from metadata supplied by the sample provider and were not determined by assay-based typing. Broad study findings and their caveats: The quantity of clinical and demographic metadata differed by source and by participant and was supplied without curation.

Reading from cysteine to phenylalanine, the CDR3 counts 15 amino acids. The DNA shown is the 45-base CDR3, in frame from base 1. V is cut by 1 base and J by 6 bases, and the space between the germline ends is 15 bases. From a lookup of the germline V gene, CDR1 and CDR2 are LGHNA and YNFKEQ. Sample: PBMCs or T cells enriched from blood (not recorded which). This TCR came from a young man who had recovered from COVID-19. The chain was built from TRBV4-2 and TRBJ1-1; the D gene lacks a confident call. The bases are TGTGCCAGCAGCCAAGGTAGCGGAGAAGGCTCTGAAGCTTTCTTT. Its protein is CASSQGSGEGSEAFF.